This TCR beta chain was recovered during a study of CD8 T cells in ankylosing spondylitis. TCR beta libraries were made by quantitative 5'-RACE with molecular barcodes. Using its own MiXCR run on the 5' RACE reads, TCRdb lists one record per CDR3 protein. This table holds hundreds of thousands of distinct CDR3 sequences, 8.2% found once. Study outcomes and limitations: Matched synovial fluid from ankylosing spondylitis patients was reported to be enriched for disease-linked clones. What seemed typical of ankylosing spondylitis blood was a TCR beta motif built from about eight highly homologous variants. Earlier work had already found some motif variants in reactive arthritis synovial fluid and blood.

A note on this clonotype: The target antigen is unknown.

Germline V gene data show CDR1 as SQVTM and CDR2 as ANQGSEA. CDR3 size: 13 residues. Trimming shortened V by 6 bases and J by 2 bases, and 12 bases separated the two germline ends. Sample: blood, either unsorted or a sorted T cell fraction (not recorded which). J is TRBJ2-3 and V is TRBV29-1, with a weak D call TRBD2 (5 bases). This receptor was identified in a female donor with ankylosing spondylitis or in good health (not recorded which). The CDR3: CSVLRGYTDTQYF. CDR3 sequence (DNA): TGCAGCGTCTTGAGAGGGTACACAGATACGCAGTATTTT.